The sequence of this T cell receptor (beta chain) was determined in a study of blood T cell repertoires in COVID-19. Overall study: In each case, the material was cDNA or gDNA derived from T cells, B-cell-depleted T cells, or PBMCs.

Original methodology: Reference gene primer amplification gave estimated nucleated cell counts. The protocol was immunoSEQ multiplex PCR, while the TCRdb copy is restricted to in-frame clones and leaves out a portion. For V, J and clone size, that table is used; D and trimming come from the DNA. Among around 190,000 clones listed, over 80% were seen once. Participant age was roughly 18 to 95 years, and participants resided in 20 to 30 US areas. The CDR3 sequence is 15 residues long. The germline gives CDR1 MDHEN, CDR2 SYDVKM. V shed 6 bases and J shed 7 bases, with 16 bases lying between them. The TCR comes from a man in his late teens or twenties with acute COVID-19. The V and J genes are TRBV28 and TRBJ1-6; D might be TRBD1 (5 bases). Sequenced input: PBMCs or T cells enriched from blood (not recorded which). This CDR3 is CASSSPGGRNSPLHF. CDR3 DNA: TGTGCCAGCAGCTCCCCCGGGGGGAGAAATTCACCCCTCCACTTT.